This T cell receptor (beta chain) was obtained from a study of cytomegalovirus exposure and HLA in healthy donors. General study points: In a later analysis, DRB1 alleles had the most associated TCRs; HLA-C alleles the fewest.

It was healthy bone marrow donors who served as donors. To note about this clone: Its antigen is undetermined.

V was cut by 0 bases and J by 2 bases, with 10 bases left in between. CDR1 GTSNPN and CDR2 SVGIG come from the germline V gene (reference sequence). The CDR3 length is 14 residues. The PCR ran on 60 Vbeta and 13 Jbeta primers. Only in-frame clones appear in the TCRdb table, and some are missing; sequencing was by immunoSEQ multiplex PCR. The table lists some 170,000 clones, over 70% of them singletons, with approximately 2% in the top ten. V gene TRBV30 combines with J gene TRBJ1-1, with TRBD1 as a possible D gene (6 bases). The receptor was derived from a woman aged 30 to 39 in good health and CMV-seronegative. Material: PBMCs. The CDR3 DNA follows: TGTGCCTGGAGTGTAACAGGGACCAACACTGAAGCTTTCTTT. Encoded protein: CAWSVTGTNTEAFF.